These T cell receptor beta chains were read from a single sample in a study of blood T cell repertoires in COVID-19. Clones were sequenced by immunoSEQ multiplex PCR, and TCRdb holds only the in-frame ones, with some missing. The repertoire holds 100,000 or so clones, with roughly 88% as singletons. Sequencing was carried out using peripheral blood. The receptors shown here come from a human donor in a cohort sampled during active COVID-19. Each CDR3 is given with its conserved first and last residue. D genes are given only for firm matches. Rows may omit the clone size; those that give it use once, few, many or a size class.

>TRBV5-4|TRBJ2-1|TRBD2|NA
CASSLYSGGKYNEQFF
TGTGCCAGCAGCTTGTACAGCGGGGGCAAATACAATGAGCAGTTCTTC
>TRBV5-6|TRBJ2-7|TRBD2|NA
CASSLRTSGASYEQYF
TGTGCCAGCAGCCTTCGGACTAGCGGAGCCTCCTACGAGCAGTACTTC
>TRBV9|TRBJ1-4|NA|NA
CASSGTSATNEKLFF
TGTGCCAGCAGCGGAACATCTGCAACTAATGAAAAACTGTTTTTT
>TRBV10-3|TRBJ2-6|NA|NA
CAISDRTGANVLTF
TGTGCCATCAGTGACAGGACTGGGGCCAACGTCCTGACTTTC
>TRBV7-9|TRBJ2-1|NA|NA
CASSLVSGEQFF
TGTGCCAGCAGCTTAGTTTCGGGTGAGCAGTTCTTC
>TRBV6-1|TRBJ2-5|TRBD2|NA
CASSEAAGGQETQYF
TGTGCCAGCAGTGAAGCAGCGGGAGGGCAAGAGACCCAGTACTTC
>TRBV6-1|TRBJ2-7|NA|NA
CASSERGGYEQYF
TGTGCCAGCAGTGAAAGGGGTGGCTACGAGCAGTACTTC
>TRBV25-1|TRBJ1-2|TRBD1|NA
CASSESTGRNTF
TGTGCCAGCAGTGAGTCGACAGGGAGAAACACCTTC
>TRBV7-8|TRBJ1-4|TRBD1|NA
CASRLRQGRKLFF
TGTGCCAGCAGACTAAGACAGGGGAGGAAACTGTTTTTT
>TRBV6-5|TRBJ2-7|TRBD1|NA
CATSGTGDYEQYF
TGTGCCACCTCCGGGACAGGGGACTACGAGCAGTACTTC
>TRBV5-6|TRBJ2-4|TRBD1|NA
CASSLRTGLDIQYF
TGTGCCAGCAGCTTGAGGACAGGGTTGGACATTCAGTACTTC
>TRBV19|TRBJ2-7|TRBD2|NA
CASSIGAGALYEQYF
TGTGCCAGTAGTATAGGGGCGGGAGCTTTGTACGAGCAGTACTTC
>TRBV6-6|TRBJ2-5|TRBD1|NA
CASSNYRGAEETQYF
TGTGCCAGCAGTAACTACAGGGGGGCGGAAGAGACCCAGTACTTC
>TRBV2|TRBJ2-7|NA|once
CASSQDRVRANEQYF
TGTGCCAGCAGCCAGGACAGAGTGAGGGCCAACGAGCAGTACTTC
>TRBV10-2|TRBJ1-5|NA|NA
CASSDRERSQPQHF
TGCGCCAGCAGTGACCGGGAGAGGAGTCAGCCCCAGCATTTT
>TRBV27|TRBJ2-1|TRBD2|NA
CASAGLAEKGSYNEQFF
TGTGCCAGTGCCGGACTAGCAGAGAAAGGGTCCTACAATGAGCAGTTCTTC
>TRBV5-4|TRBJ2-5|NA|NA
CASSLAEGLGGTQYF
TGTGCCAGCAGCTTGGCCGAGGGCTTGGGGGGGACCCAGTACTTC
>TRBV11-2|TRBJ2-7|TRBD2|NA
CASSRSGTGHEQYF
TGTGCCAGCAGCCGAAGCGGGACTGGCCACGAGCAGTACTTC
>TRBV20-1|TRBJ2-1|NA|NA
CSARVKTEQFF
TGCAGTGCTAGAGTAAAAACTGAACAGTTCTTC
>TRBV27|TRBJ1-4|TRBD1|once
CASSRTGANEKLFF
TGTGCCAGCAGCCGTACAGGGGCTAATGAAAAACTGTTTTTT
>TRBV27|TRBJ1-4|TRBD1|few
CASSTTGGGEKLFF
TGTGCCAGCAGTACGACAGGGGGGGGCGAAAAACTGTTTTTT
>TRBV7-6|TRBJ2-1|NA|NA
CASSLAPRGKGNEQFF
TGTGCCAGCAGCTTAGCCCCCCGGGGAAAAGGGAATGAGCAGTTCTTC
>TRBV5-1|TRBJ1-6|NA|once
CASSFLQGRNNSPLHF
TGCGCCAGCAGCTTCCTACAGGGACGGAATAATTCACCCCTCCACTTT
>TRBV19|TRBJ1-1|NA|NA
CASILGREAFF
TGTGCCAGTATCTTGGGGAGGGAAGCTTTCTTT
>TRBV7-2|TRBJ2-1|NA|NA
CASSLDKTRGLPYNEQFF
TGTGCCAGCAGCTTAGACAAGACGCGGGGACTGCCTTACAATGAGCAGTTCTTC
>TRBV5-6|TRBJ2-2|NA|NA
CASSLGAKAGELFF
TGTGCCAGCAGCTTAGGGGCCAAGGCCGGGGAGCTGTTTTTT
>TRBV12-5|TRBJ2-5|NA|once
CASSLWGPQETQYF
TGTGCTAGCTCCCTTTGGGGCCCACAAGAGACCCAGTACTTC
>TRBV18|TRBJ2-5|TRBD2|NA
CASSPLTSGSTETQYF
TGTGCCAGCTCACCCCTAACTAGCGGGAGTACTGAGACCCAGTACTTC
>TRBV28|TRBJ2-1|NA|once
CASSFANNEQFF
TGTGCCAGCAGTTTTGCGAACAATGAGCAGTTCTTC
>TRBV5-4|TRBJ1-3|NA|NA
CASSLGSGNIGNTIYF
TGTGCCAGCAGCTTGGGTTCAGGGAATATCGGAAACACCATATATTTT
>TRBV28|TRBJ2-7|TRBD1|NA
CASRSSGGTGIPYEQYF
TGTGCCAGCAGATCCTCTGGCGGGACAGGGATTCCCTACGAGCAGTACTTC
>TRBV20-1|TRBJ2-3|TRBD1|NA
CSASRQGVDTQYF
TGCAGTGCTAGTCGACAGGGGGTTGATACGCAGTATTTT
>TRBV6-1|TRBJ2-1|TRBD2|NA
CASSGGGREGFRYNEQFF
TGTGCCAGCAGTGGCGGCGGGCGGGAGGGCTTTAGGTACAATGAGCAGTTCTTC
>TRBV7-9|TRBJ2-7|TRBD1|NA
CASSSRQGSPYEQYF
TGTGCCAGCAGCTCGCGACAGGGGAGCCCCTACGAGCAGTACTTC
>TRBV19|TRBJ2-7|TRBD2|once
CATGTSKSNEQYF
TGTGCCACCGGGACTAGCAAGAGTAACGAGCAGTACTTC
>TRBV24-1|TRBJ2-3|TRBD2|once
CATSDKAGGGSDTQYF
TGTGCCACCAGTGACAAAGCGGGAGGTGGGTCAGATACGCAGTATTTT
>TRBV5-1|TRBJ1-2|NA|NA
CASSPEELLPNYGYTF
TGCGCCAGCAGCCCCGAAGAGCTTCTCCCTAACTATGGCTACACCTTC
>TRBV18|TRBJ2-1|NA|NA
CASSPRGTYNEQFF
TGTGCCAGCTCACCTCGGGGGACCTACAATGAGCAGTTCTTC
>TRBV7-6|TRBJ2-7|TRBD2|NA
CASSFRGGREQYF
TGTGCCAGCAGCTTTCGGGGGGGTCGCGAGCAGTACTTC
>TRBV3-1/TRBV3-2|TRBJ1-6|NA|NA
CASSQRGGRINSYNSPLHF
TGTGCCAGCAGCCAACGGGGGGGCCGAATTAACTCCTATAATTCACCCCTCCACTTT
>TRBV7-2|TRBJ2-3|NA|NA
CASSRTYTDTQYF
TGTGCCAGCAGCCGGACTTACACAGATACGCAGTATTTT
>TRBV18|TRBJ1-4|NA|NA
CASSPRGVEKLFF
TGTGCCAGCTCACCACGGGGAGTCGAAAAACTGTTTTTT
>TRBV5-1|TRBJ2-7|TRBD1|NA
CASNFGTGGSYEQYF
TGCGCCAGCAACTTCGGGACAGGGGGCTCCTACGAGCAGTACTTC
>TRBV10-3|TRBJ2-7|TRBD2|NA
CAIATGGYEQYF
TGTGCCATCGCGACGGGGGGTTACGAGCAGTACTTC
>TRBV19|TRBJ1-2|TRBD1|NA
CASSWIGTGGKDGYTF
TGTGCCAGTAGTTGGATCGGGACAGGGGGGAAGGATGGCTACACCTTC
>TRBV7-9|TRBJ2-7|TRBD1|few
CASSPHRQGGEQYF
TGTGCCAGCAGCCCCCATCGACAGGGGGGCGAGCAGTACTTC
>TRBV5-1|TRBJ2-7|TRBD2|NA
CASSQGLAEGAYEQYF
TGCGCCAGCAGCCAGGGACTAGCGGAGGGGGCCTACGAGCAGTACTTC
>TRBV30|TRBJ2-7|NA|few
CAWSRGRATLYF
TGTGCCTGGAGCAGGGGCAGGGCAACTCTGTACTTC
>TRBV19|TRBJ2-5|NA|NA
CASSTRPGTQYF
TGTGCCAGTAGTACTAGGCCCGGGACCCAGTACTTC
>TRBV10-3|TRBJ1-4|NA|NA
CAAGEGATNEKLFF
TGTGCCGCGGGTGAGGGAGCAACTAATGAAAAACTGTTTTTT
>TRBV7-9|TRBJ2-7|NA|NA
CASSRDNGDRSSYEQYF
TGTGCCAGCAGCCGGGATAATGGCGACAGGAGCTCCTACGAGCAGTACTTC
>TRBV9|TRBJ2-2|NA|NA
CASSVAGSRVTGELFF
TGTGCCAGCAGCGTAGCGGGTAGCCGGGTCACCGGGGAGCTGTTTTTT
>TRBV6-1|TRBJ2-7|NA|few
CASSEGPLIVYEQYF
TGTGCCAGCAGTGAGGGGCCCTTGATCGTCTACGAGCAGTACTTC
>TRBV15|TRBJ1-1|NA|NA
CATSPRGDGGAFF
TGTGCCACCAGCCCCAGGGGTGATGGGGGAGCTTTCTTT
>TRBV2|TRBJ1-6|TRBD1|NA
CASRDSSLSLHF
TGTGCCAGCCGGGACAGCTCTCTTTCCCTCCACTTT
>TRBV28|TRBJ2-6|NA|NA
CASSIVGGSGANVLTF
TGTGCCAGCAGTATCGTCGGAGGGTCTGGGGCCAACGTCCTGACTTTC
>TRBV28|TRBJ2-3|TRBD2|NA
CASRPVAGESTDTQYF
TGTGCCAGCAGACCCGTAGCGGGGGAGAGCACAGATACGCAGTATTTT
>TRBV5-4|TRBJ2-5|TRBD1|NA
CASSTGTGGVETQYF
TGTGCCAGCAGCACGGGGACAGGGGGTGTGGAGACCCAGTACTTC
>TRBV6-5|TRBJ2-5|NA|NA
CASSYTGGRETQYF
TGTGCCAGCAGTTACACGGGGGGCAGAGAGACCCAGTACTTC